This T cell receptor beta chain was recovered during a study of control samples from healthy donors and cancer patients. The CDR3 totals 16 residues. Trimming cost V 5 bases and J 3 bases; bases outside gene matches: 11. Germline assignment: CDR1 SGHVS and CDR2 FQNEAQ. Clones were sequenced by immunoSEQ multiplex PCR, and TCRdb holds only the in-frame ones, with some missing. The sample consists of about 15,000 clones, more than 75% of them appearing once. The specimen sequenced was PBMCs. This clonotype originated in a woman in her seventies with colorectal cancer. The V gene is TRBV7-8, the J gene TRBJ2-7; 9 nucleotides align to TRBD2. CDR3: CASSLTRTSEIYEQYF. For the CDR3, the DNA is TGTGCCAGCAGCCTAACTAGGACTAGCGAAATCTACGAGCAGTACTTC.